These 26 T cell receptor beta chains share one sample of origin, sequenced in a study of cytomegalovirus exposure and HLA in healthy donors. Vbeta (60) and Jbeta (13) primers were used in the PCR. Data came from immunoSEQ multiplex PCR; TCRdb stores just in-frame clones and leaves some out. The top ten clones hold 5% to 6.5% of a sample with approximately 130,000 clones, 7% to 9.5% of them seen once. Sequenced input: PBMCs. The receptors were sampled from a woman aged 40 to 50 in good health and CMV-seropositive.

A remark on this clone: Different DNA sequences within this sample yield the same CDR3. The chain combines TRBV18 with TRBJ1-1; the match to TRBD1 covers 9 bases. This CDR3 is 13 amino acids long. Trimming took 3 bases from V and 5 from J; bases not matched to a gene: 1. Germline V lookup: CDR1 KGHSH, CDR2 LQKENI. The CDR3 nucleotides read TGTGCCAGCTCACCGACAGGGGGAACTGAAGCTTTCTTT. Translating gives CASSPTGGTEAFF.

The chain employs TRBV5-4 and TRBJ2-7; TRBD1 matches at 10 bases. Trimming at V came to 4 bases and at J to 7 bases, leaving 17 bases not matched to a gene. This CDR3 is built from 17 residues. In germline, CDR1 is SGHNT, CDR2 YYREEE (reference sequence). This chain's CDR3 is CASSLDLGVTGGVEQYF. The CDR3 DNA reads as TGTGCCAGCAGCCTTGATTTGGGTGTGACAGGGGGCGTTGAGCAGTACTTC.

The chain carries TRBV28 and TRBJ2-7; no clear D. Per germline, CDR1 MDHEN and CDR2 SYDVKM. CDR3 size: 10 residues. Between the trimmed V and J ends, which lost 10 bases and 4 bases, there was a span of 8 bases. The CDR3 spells CATKLYEQYF. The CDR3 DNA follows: TGTGCCACCAAACTGTACGAGCAGTACTTC.

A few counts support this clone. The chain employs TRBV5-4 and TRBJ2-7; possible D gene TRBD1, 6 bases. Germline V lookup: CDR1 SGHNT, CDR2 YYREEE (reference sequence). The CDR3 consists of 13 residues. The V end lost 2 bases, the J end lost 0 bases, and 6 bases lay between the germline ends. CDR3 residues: CASSLQGSYEQYF. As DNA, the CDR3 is TGTGCCAGCAGCTTACAGGGCTCCTACGAGCAGTACTTC.

CDR3 in amino acids: CASSLSSGGITEAFF. In nucleotides, the CDR3 is TGTGCCAGCAGTTTATCTTCAGGGGGTATAACTGAAGCTTTCTTT. The chain employs TRBV27 and TRBJ1-1, with 7 bases matching TRBD1. V trimming: 0 bases; J trimming: 5 bases; junction bases outside the gene matches: 6. This CDR3 has 15 amino acids. Germline values: CDR1 MNHEY, CDR2 SMNVEV (reference sequence).

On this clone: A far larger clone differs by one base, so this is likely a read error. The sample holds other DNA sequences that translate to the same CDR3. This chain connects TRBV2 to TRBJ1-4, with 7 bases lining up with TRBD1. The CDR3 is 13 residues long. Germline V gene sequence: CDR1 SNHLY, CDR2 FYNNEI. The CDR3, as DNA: TGTGCCAGCAATAACAGGGGTAATGAAAAGCTGTTTTTT. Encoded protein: CASNNRGNEKLFF.

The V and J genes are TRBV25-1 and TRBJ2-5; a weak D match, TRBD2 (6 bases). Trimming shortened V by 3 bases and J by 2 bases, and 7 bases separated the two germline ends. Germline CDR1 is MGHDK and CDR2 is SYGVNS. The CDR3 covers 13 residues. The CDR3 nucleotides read TGTGCCAGCAGTGATCGGGGGCAAGAGACCCAGTACTTC. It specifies CASSDRGQETQYF. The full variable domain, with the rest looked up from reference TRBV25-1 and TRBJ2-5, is EADIYQTPRYLVIGTGKKITLECSQTMGHDKMYWYQQDPGMELHLIHYSYGVNSTEKGDLSSESTVSRIRTEHFPLTLESARPSHTSQYLCASSDRGQETQYFGPGTRLLVL.

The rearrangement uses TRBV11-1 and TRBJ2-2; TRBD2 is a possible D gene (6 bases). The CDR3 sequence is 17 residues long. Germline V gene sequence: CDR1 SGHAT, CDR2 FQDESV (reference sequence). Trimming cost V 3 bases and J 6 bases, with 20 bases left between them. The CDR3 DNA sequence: TGTGCCAGCAGCTTTTTTGCGGGATACCTAGGCGCCGGGGAGCTGTTTTTT. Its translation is CASSFFAGYLGAGELFF.

The CDR3 is CASTISGQHSYEQYF. The CDR3 DNA reads TGTGCCAGCACCATATCGGGACAGCATTCCTACGAGCAGTACTTC. The rearrangement joins TRBV11-2 to TRBJ2-7; 7 bases are shared with TRBD1. The germline CDR1 and CDR2 sequences are SGHAT and FQNNGV. The CDR3 totals 15 residues. V lost 7 bases, J lost 1 base, and 10 bases stayed unmatched.

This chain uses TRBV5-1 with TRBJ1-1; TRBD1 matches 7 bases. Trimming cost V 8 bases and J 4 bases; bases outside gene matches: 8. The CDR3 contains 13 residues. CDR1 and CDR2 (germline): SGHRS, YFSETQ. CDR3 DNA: TGCGCCAGTAACAGGGGTCAAACCACTGAAGCTTTCTTT. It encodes CASNRGQTTEAFF.

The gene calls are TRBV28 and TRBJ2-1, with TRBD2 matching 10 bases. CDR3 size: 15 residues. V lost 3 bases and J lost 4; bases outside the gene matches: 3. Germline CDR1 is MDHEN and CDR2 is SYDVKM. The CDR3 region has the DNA TGTGCCAGCAGTTTGGTAGCGGGGGGTTACAATGAGCAGTTCTTC. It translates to CASSLVAGGYNEQFF.

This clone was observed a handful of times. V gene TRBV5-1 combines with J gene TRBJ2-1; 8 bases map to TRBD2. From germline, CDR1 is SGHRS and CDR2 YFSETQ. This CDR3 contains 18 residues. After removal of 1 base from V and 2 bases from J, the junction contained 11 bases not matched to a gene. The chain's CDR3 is CASSLRSGGGLTYNEQFF. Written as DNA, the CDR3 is TGCGCCAGCAGCTTGAGGAGCGGCGGGGGGTTAACCTACAATGAGCAGTTCTTC.

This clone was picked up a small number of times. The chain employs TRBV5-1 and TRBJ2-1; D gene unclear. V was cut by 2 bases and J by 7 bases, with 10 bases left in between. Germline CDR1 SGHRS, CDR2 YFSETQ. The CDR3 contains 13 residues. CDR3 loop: CASSFDVENEQFF. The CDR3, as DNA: TGCGCCAGCAGCTTCGACGTGGAGAATGAGCAGTTCTTC.

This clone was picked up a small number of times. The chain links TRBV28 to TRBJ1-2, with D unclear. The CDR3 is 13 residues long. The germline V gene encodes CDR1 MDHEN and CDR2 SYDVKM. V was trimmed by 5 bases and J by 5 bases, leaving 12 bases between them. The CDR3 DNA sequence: TGTGCCAGCAGTGATCATGGGAGGTATGGCTACACCTTC. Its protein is CASSDHGRYGYTF.

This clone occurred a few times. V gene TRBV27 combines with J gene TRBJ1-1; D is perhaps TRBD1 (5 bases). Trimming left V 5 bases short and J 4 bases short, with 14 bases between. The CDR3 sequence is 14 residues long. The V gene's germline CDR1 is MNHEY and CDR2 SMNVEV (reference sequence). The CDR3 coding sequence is TGTGCCAGCAGTGCCTACCAGGGAGGCACTGAAGCTTTCTTT. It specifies CASSAYQGGTEAFF.

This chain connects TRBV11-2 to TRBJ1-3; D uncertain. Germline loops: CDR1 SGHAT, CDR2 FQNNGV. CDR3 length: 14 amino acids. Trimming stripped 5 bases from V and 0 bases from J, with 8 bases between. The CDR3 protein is CASSPLSSGNTIYF. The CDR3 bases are TGTGCCAGCAGCCCTCTCTCCTCTGGAAACACCATATATTTT.

The CDR3 nucleotides read TGTGCCAGCAGTTTATCGGGGCCTAGCGGGGGAACGAACACCGGGGAGCTGTTTTTT. Amino acid sequence: CASSLSGPSGGTNTGELFF. The chain has TRBV27 and TRBJ2-2, with 10 positions matching TRBD2. This CDR3 comprises 19 residues. The germline CDR1 and CDR2 sequences are MNHEY and SMNVEV (reference sequence). After removal of 0 bases from V and 0 bases from J, the junction contained 7 bases not matched to a gene.

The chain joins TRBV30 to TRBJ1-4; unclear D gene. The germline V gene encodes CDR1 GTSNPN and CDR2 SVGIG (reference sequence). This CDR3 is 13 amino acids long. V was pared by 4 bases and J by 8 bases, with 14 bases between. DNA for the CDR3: TGTGCCTGGAAGGCGGGGAGGTCCGAAAAACTGTTTTTT. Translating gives CAWKAGRSEKLFF.

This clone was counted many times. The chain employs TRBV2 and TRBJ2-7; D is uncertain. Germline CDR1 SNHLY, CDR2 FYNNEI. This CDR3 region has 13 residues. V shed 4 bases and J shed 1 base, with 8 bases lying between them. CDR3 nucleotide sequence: TGTGCCAGCAGTGTAATACTTTCCTACGAGCAGTACTTC. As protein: CASSVILSYEQYF.

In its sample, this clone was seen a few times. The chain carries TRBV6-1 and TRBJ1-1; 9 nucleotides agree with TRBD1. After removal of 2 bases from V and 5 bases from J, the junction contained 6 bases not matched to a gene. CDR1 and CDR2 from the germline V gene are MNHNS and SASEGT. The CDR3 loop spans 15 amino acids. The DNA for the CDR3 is TGTGCCAGCAGTGAAACGGGACAGGGTCGTACTGAAGCTTTCTTT. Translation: CASSETGQGRTEAFF.

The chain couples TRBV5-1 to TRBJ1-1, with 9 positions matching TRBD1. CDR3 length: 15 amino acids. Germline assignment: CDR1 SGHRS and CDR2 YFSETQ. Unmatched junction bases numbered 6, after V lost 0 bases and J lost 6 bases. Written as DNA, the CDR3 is TGCGCCAGCAGCTTGGAAGGGACAGGGTTGGCTGAAGCTTTCTTT. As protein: CASSLEGTGLAEAFF.

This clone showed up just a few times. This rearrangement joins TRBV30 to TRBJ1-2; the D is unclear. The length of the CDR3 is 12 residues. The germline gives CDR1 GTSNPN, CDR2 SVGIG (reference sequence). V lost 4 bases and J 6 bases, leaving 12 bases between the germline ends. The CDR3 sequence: CAWNSNLDGYTF. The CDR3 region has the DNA TGTGCCTGGAATTCTAACTTGGATGGCTACACCTTC.

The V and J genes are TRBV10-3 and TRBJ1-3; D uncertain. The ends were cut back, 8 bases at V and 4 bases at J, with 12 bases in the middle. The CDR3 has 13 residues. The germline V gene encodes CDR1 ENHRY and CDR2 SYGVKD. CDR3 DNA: TGTGCCATCTGGGCGCCTCTGGGAAACACCATATATTTT. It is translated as CAIWAPLGNTIYF.

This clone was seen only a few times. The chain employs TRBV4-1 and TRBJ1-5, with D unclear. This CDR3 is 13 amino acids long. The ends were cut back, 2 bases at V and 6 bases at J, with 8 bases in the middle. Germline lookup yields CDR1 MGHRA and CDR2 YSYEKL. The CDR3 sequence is CASSQSRVQPQHF. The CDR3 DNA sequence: TGCGCCAGCAGCCAATCTCGGGTTCAGCCCCAGCATTTT.

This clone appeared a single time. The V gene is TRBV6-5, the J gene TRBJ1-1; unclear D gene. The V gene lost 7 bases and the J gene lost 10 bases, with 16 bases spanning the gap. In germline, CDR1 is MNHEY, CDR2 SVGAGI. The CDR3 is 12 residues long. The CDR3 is CASNSGREGAFF. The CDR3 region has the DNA TGTGCCAGCAATTCCGGGAGGGAGGGAGCTTTCTTT.

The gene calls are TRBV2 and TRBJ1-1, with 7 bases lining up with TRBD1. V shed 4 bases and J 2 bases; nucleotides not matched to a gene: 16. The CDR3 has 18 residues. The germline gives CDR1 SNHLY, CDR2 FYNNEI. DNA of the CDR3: TGTGCCAGCAGTGTAAATCCGCTAGGACAGGTTTTAAACACTGAAGCTTTCTTT. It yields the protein CASSVNPLGQVLNTEAFF.